Listed below are T cell receptor beta chains from one sample, sequenced in a study of cytomegalovirus exposure and HLA in healthy donors. Libraries were prepared by immunoSEQ multiplex PCR; TCRdb keeps only in-frame clonotypes and omits some of them. The data show 190,000 or so clones, 75% to 85% seen once. Sequenced material: PBMCs. These receptor sequences come from a girl between 10 and 17 years old in good health and CMV-seropositive. Both conserved end residues are part of each CDR3. Each record gives: D gene, clone size, J gene, V gene, CDR3 DNA, CDR3 protein. The D gene is left open where the match is weak. Clone size is not always given. Where it is, it says once, few, many or a class for expanded clones.

d_call: TRBD2
clone_size: once
j_call: TRBJ2-3
v_call: TRBV4-3
cdr3_nt: TGCGCCAGCAGCCCTAGCGGGGGAAGCACAGATACGCAGTATTTT
cdr3_aa: CASSPSGGSTDTQYF

d_call: -
clone_size: -
j_call: TRBJ2-1
v_call: TRBV5-6
cdr3_nt: TGTGCCAGCAGCTTGTCCTCCTCCTACAATGAGCAGTTCTTC
cdr3_aa: CASSLSSSYNEQFF

d_call: -
clone_size: -
j_call: TRBJ2-6
v_call: TRBV30
cdr3_nt: TGTGCCTGGGGAGGGAGCTCTGGGGCCAACGTCCTGACTTTC
cdr3_aa: CAWGGSSGANVLTF

d_call: -
clone_size: -
j_call: TRBJ2-7
v_call: TRBV6-5
cdr3_nt: TGTGCCAGCAGGAGAGCGTCTACCTACGAGCAGTACTTC
cdr3_aa: CASRRASTYEQYF

d_call: -
clone_size: few
j_call: TRBJ2-7
v_call: TRBV6-5
cdr3_nt: TGTGCCAGCAGTATACAGGAATCCTACGAGCAGTACTTC
cdr3_aa: CASSIQESYEQYF

d_call: -
clone_size: few
j_call: TRBJ2-7
v_call: TRBV6-5
cdr3_nt: TGTGCCAGCACTTCCACAGGGCCGCCCTACGAGCAGTACTTC
cdr3_aa: CASTSTGPPYEQYF

d_call: -
clone_size: -
j_call: TRBJ1-5
v_call: TRBV25-1
cdr3_nt: TGTGCCAGCAGTGAATCCTGGGGGGTCAATCAGCCCCAGCATTTT
cdr3_aa: CASSESWGVNQPQHF

d_call: TRBD1
clone_size: -
j_call: TRBJ1-4
v_call: TRBV19
cdr3_nt: TGTGCCAGTAGTGCGACAGGGGGCGAAAAACTGTTTTTT
cdr3_aa: CASSATGGEKLFF

d_call: TRBD1
clone_size: -
j_call: TRBJ1-6
v_call: TRBV2
cdr3_nt: TGTGCCAGCAGTGCTGACAGGGGGAATTCACCCCTCCACTTT
cdr3_aa: CASSADRGNSPLHF

d_call: -
clone_size: few
j_call: TRBJ2-2
v_call: TRBV11-2
cdr3_nt: TGTGCCAGCAGCTTACCTCCGACTCCCGCCGCCGGGGAGCTGTTTTTT
cdr3_aa: CASSLPPTPAAGELFF

d_call: -
clone_size: -
j_call: TRBJ1-4
v_call: TRBV21-1
cdr3_nt: TGTGCCAGCAGCAAACCGGGACAGACTAATGAAAAACTGTTTTTT
cdr3_aa: CASSKPGQTNEKLFF

d_call: TRBD1
clone_size: -
j_call: TRBJ2-7
v_call: TRBV6-5
cdr3_nt: TGTGCCAGCAGAACAGACAGGGTCCACGAGCAGTACTTC
cdr3_aa: CASRTDRVHEQYF

d_call: -
clone_size: -
j_call: TRBJ2-5
v_call: TRBV27
cdr3_nt: TGTGCCAGCAGCCCACTACGTAGCGGACGTGGGGAGACCCAGTACTTC
cdr3_aa: CASSPLRSGRGETQYF

d_call: -
clone_size: -
j_call: TRBJ2-1
v_call: TRBV15
cdr3_nt: TGTGCCACTGGACAGAGGAGCTCCTACAATGAGCAGTTCTTC
cdr3_aa: CATGQRSSYNEQFF

d_call: TRBD1
clone_size: few
j_call: TRBJ1-2
v_call: TRBV6-5
cdr3_nt: TGTGCCAGCAGTTACGTCGGGACAGGGGTACAAGGCTACACCTTC
cdr3_aa: CASSYVGTGVQGYTF

d_call: -
clone_size: few
j_call: TRBJ2-3
v_call: TRBV4-3
cdr3_nt: TGCGCCAGCAGCCAAGCCACAGAGAACACAGATACGCAGTATTTT
cdr3_aa: CASSQATENTDTQYF

d_call: -
clone_size: -
j_call: TRBJ1-1
v_call: TRBV25-1
cdr3_nt: TGTGCCAGCAGTGCAACGAGGTCGATCACTGAAGCTTTCTTT
cdr3_aa: CASSATRSITEAFF

d_call: TRBD2
clone_size: -
j_call: TRBJ2-1
v_call: TRBV5-1
cdr3_nt: TGCGCCAGCAGCTTGGCACTAGCGGGGAGTAACAATGAGCAGTTCTTC
cdr3_aa: CASSLALAGSNNEQFF

d_call: TRBD1
clone_size: -
j_call: TRBJ1-5
v_call: TRBV9
cdr3_nt: TGTGCCAGCAGCGAGGGACAGGGAGGGCAGCCCCAGCATTTT
cdr3_aa: CASSEGQGGQPQHF

d_call: -
clone_size: -
j_call: TRBJ1-2
v_call: TRBV19
cdr3_nt: TGTGCCAGTACAGGCCCCTATGGCTACACCTTC
cdr3_aa: CASTGPYGYTF

d_call: TRBD1
clone_size: -
j_call: TRBJ1-1
v_call: TRBV6-5
cdr3_nt: TGTGCCAGCAGTCGTTCAGGGGGCCTGAACACTGAAGCTTTCTTT
cdr3_aa: CASSRSGGLNTEAFF

d_call: TRBD2
clone_size: -
j_call: TRBJ2-1
v_call: TRBV9
cdr3_nt: TGTGCCAGCAGCCGACCAATAGCGGGGGTAAATGAGCAGTTCTTC
cdr3_aa: CASSRPIAGVNEQFF

d_call: TRBD1
clone_size: -
j_call: TRBJ1-1
v_call: TRBV27
cdr3_nt: TGTGCCAGCAGTTCGACAGGGGGGTGGAGCACTGAAGCTTTCTTT
cdr3_aa: CASSSTGGWSTEAFF

d_call: TRBD2
clone_size: -
j_call: TRBJ2-5
v_call: TRBV6-1
cdr3_nt: TGTGCCAGCAGGAGGACTAGCGGGGGTTCAGAGACCCAGTACTTC
cdr3_aa: CASRRTSGGSETQYF

d_call: -
clone_size: -
j_call: TRBJ2-7
v_call: TRBV5-1
cdr3_nt: TGCGCCAGCAGCCCGGTCGGTGATTACGAGCAGTACTTC
cdr3_aa: CASSPVGDYEQYF

d_call: TRBD1
clone_size: -
j_call: TRBJ1-2
v_call: TRBV2
cdr3_nt: TGTGCCAGCAGTGGGACAGGGGGCACCCATAACTATGGCTACACCTTC
cdr3_aa: CASSGTGGTHNYGYTF

d_call: TRBD2
clone_size: -
j_call: TRBJ2-3
v_call: TRBV5-4
cdr3_nt: TGTGCCAGCAGCGGCGGACTAGCGGGGGCCTCTAGCACAGATACGCAGTATTTT
cdr3_aa: CASSGGLAGASSTDTQYF